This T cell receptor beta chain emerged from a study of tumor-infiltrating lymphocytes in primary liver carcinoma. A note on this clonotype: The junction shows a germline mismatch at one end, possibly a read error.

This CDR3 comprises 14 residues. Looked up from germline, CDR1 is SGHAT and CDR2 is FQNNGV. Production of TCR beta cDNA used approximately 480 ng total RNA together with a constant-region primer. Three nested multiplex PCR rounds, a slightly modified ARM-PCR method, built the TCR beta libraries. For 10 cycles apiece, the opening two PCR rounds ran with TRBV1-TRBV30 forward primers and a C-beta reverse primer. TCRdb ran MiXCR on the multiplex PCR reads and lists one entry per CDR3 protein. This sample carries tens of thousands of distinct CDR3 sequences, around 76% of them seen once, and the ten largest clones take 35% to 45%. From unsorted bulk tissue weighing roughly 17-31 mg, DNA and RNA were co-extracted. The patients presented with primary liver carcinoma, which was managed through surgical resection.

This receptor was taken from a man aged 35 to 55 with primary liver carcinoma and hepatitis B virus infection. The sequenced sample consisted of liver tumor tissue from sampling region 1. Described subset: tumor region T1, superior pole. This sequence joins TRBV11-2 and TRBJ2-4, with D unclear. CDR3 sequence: CTSSLDGTKNIQYF. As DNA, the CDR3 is TGTACCAGCAGCCTAGACGGTACCAAAAACATTCAGTACTTC. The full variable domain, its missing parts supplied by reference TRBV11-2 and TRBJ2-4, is EAGVAQSPRYKIIEKRQSVAFWCNPISGHATLYWYQQILGQGPKLLIQFQNNGVVDDSQLPKDRFSAERLKGVDSTLKIQPAKLEDSAVYLCTSSLDGTKNIQYFGAGTRLSVL.